This entry concerns a single T cell receptor beta chain. Its antigen is as yet unknown. The CDR3 is 17 residues long. The junction had 4 bases not matched to a gene; V was cut back by 0 bases and J by 4 bases. Germline values: CDR1 SGDLS, CDR2 YYNGEE. The sample comes from a study of OX40 agonist ivuxolimab in advanced cancers. Study background: The patients received ivuxolimab by intravenous route every 2 weeks at 0.01 to 10 mg/kg. Each dose-escalation patient presented with hepatocellular carcinoma, melanoma, renal cell or head and neck cancer. General study points: Low normalized T-cell clonal expansion was also seen in some nonresponders.

The investigators sampled blood at baseline, at cycle 4 day 1, and at cycle 7 day 1. Data came from immunoSEQ multiplex PCR; TCRdb stores just in-frame clones and leaves some out. The profile shows around 100,000 clones, approximately 90% of them singletons. The sequencing used CD4+ or CD8+ T cells sorted from blood, collected in a trial of the OX40 agonist ivuxolimab. The rearrangement uses TRBV9 and TRBJ2-2; 12 bases match TRBD2. This receptor was taken from an adult with an advanced solid tumor such as melanoma, head and neck, liver or kidney cancer. Here the CDR3 DNA reads TGTGCCAGCAGCGTAGGACTAGCGGGAGCGGGCACCGGGGAGCTGTTTTTT. As protein: CASSVGLAGAGTGELFF.